Shown below are 24 T cell receptor beta chains from a single sample sequenced in a study of technical replicates of blood from a handful of donors. The table came from immunoSEQ multiplex PCR; TCRdb's copy has only in-frame clones and leaves some out. The data show tens of thousands of clones, with about 92% seen just once and more than 0.25% held by the top ten. Sequenced input: T cells isolated from PBMCs. The receptors originated from a human donor in good health.

This rearrangement joins TRBV13 to TRBJ1-2; TRBD1 aligns across 9 bases. This CDR3 comprises 15 residues. V shed 5 bases and J 7 bases; nucleotides not matched to a gene: 11. The germline gives CDR1 PRHDT, CDR2 FYEKMQ (reference sequence). CDR3 sequence reads: CASSTRTGAVGGYTF. The CDR3 DNA reads as TGTGCCAGCAGCACTCGGACAGGGGCAGTGGGTGGCTACACCTTC.

The chain employs TRBV5-1 and TRBJ1-3, with D maybe TRBD1 (5 bases). Trimming removed 3 bases at V and 0 bases at J, with 13 bases between. The germline gives CDR1 SGHRS, CDR2 YFSETQ. The CDR3 is 16 residues long. The CDR3 is CASSSGTFNSGNTIYF. CDR3 DNA sequence: TGCGCCAGCAGCTCCGGGACTTTCAACTCTGGAAACACCATATATTTT.

This chain links TRBV5-1 with TRBJ2-7; D possibly corresponds to TRBD2 (6 bases). Trimming took off 1 base at V and 2 bases at J, with 16 bases between the two ends. There are 16 residues in the CDR3. Germline CDR1 is SGHRS and CDR2 is YFSETQ. Here the CDR3 DNA reads TGCGCCAGCAGCTTGATAGGGGACTCGAGCGCCTACGAGCAGTACTTC. Translating gives CASSLIGDSSAYEQYF. The variable domain in full, with the rest retrieved from reference TRBV5-1 and TRBJ2-7, is KAGVTQTPRYLIKTRGQQVTLSCSPISGHRSVSWYQQTPGQGLQFLFEYFSETQRNKGNFPGRFSGRQFSNSRSEMNVSTLELGDSALYLCASSLIGDSSAYEQYFGPGTRLTVT.

This clone was seen just once. The chain carries TRBV28 and TRBJ1-5; the D is unclear. Trimming took off 2 bases at V and 5 bases at J, with 7 bases between the two ends. Germline CDR1 MDHEN, CDR2 SYDVKM. The CDR3 loop spans 13 amino acids. CDR3 loop: CASSLERDQPQHF. CDR3 sequence (DNA): TGTGCCAGCAGTTTAGAGAGGGATCAGCCCCAGCATTTT.

The genes are TRBV30 and TRBJ1-2; 7 bases match TRBD1. Germline V CDR1 and CDR2: GTSNPN, SVGIG (reference sequence). The CDR3 is 15 amino acids. V was pared by 3 bases and J by 4 bases, with 11 bases of the junction left unmatched. CDR3: CAWSPDRAGAYGYTF. DNA for the CDR3: TGTGCCTGGAGCCCAGACAGGGCCGGGGCCTATGGCTACACCTTC.

The V and J genes are TRBV27 and TRBJ1-1; unclear D gene. CDR3 size: 14 residues. Germline loops: CDR1 MNHEY, CDR2 SMNVEV (reference sequence). Deletions cut 6 bases from V and 5 bases from J, with 16 bases between. CDR3 nucleotide sequence: TGTGCCAGCAGATACGGGGATGCCGAGACTGAAGCTTTCTTT. Its protein product is CASRYGDAETEAFF.

This sequence joins TRBV6-6 and TRBJ1-2, with no clear D. The CDR3 loop spans 14 amino acids. From germline, CDR1 is MNHNY and CDR2 SVGAGI (reference sequence). Trimming took 7 bases from V and 5 from J, leaving 17 bases between them. The CDR3 protein is CASTKSLLRYGYTF. The CDR3, as DNA: TGTGCCAGCACCAAGTCCCTTTTGAGATATGGCTACACCTTC.

CDR3 amino acids: CASSLAGTGNQPQHF. The CDR3 DNA reads as TGTGCCAGCAGCTTAGCGGGGACAGGCAATCAGCCCCAGCATTTT. V is TRBV7-8 and J is TRBJ1-5, with 7 bases identical to TRBD1. The CDR3 loop spans 15 amino acids. From germline, CDR1 is SGHVS and CDR2 FQNEAQ. V trimming: 0 bases; J trimming: 2 bases; junction bases outside the gene matches: 1.

The V call is TRBV28, the J call TRBJ2-2, with TRBD2 matching over 7 bases. V dropped 0 bases and J dropped 4; count of bases not matched to a gene: 5. Germline loops: CDR1 MDHEN, CDR2 SYDVKM. There are 16 residues in the CDR3. CDR3 sequence: CASSLWGRVGTGELFF. The CDR3 bases are TGTGCCAGCAGTTTATGGGGGAGGGTAGGCACCGGGGAGCTGTTTTTT.

The chain combines TRBV18 with TRBJ2-5, with D uncertain. The germline gives CDR1 KGHSH, CDR2 LQKENI. The germline V and J ends were trimmed by 2 bases and 6 bases, with 10 bases remaining between them. The CDR3 runs to 13 residues. The CDR3 region has the DNA TGTGCCAGCTCACCAGGGCGCGACCAGACCCAGTACTTC. Its translation: CASSPGRDQTQYF. Full variable domain (rest looked up from reference TRBV18 and TRBJ2-5): NAGVMQNPRHLVRRRGQEARLRCSPMKGHSHVYWYRQLPEEGLKFMVYLQKENIIDESGMPKERFSAEFPKEGPSILRIQQVVRGDSAAYFCASSPGRDQTQYFGPGTRLLVL.

CDR3 nucleotide sequence: TGTGCCAGTAGTCTCGGACAGGGGAACTACGAGCAGTACTTC. Translation gives CASSLGQGNYEQYF. The chain employs TRBV19 and TRBJ2-7; the match to TRBD1 covers 9 bases. There are 14 residues in the CDR3. The V and J ends lost 5 bases and 3 bases, in that order; junction bases with no gene match: 5. The germline CDR1 and CDR2 sequences are LNHDA and SQIVND (reference sequence).

For the CDR3, the DNA is TGTGCCAGTAGTATCTCCGGGGTAGGGAACACTGAAGCTTTCTTT. It is translated as CASSISGVGNTEAFF. The genes are TRBV19 and TRBJ1-1, with unresolved D. This CDR3 is built from 15 residues. V lost 3 bases to trimming and J lost 1 base, with 12 bases between them. Per the germline V gene, CDR1 is LNHDA and CDR2 is SQIVND (reference sequence).

V gene TRBV10-1 combines with J gene TRBJ1-1; 8 bases are a match to TRBD1. The CDR3 contains 15 residues. Germline V lookup: CDR1 WNHNN, CDR2 SYGVQD (reference sequence). Trimming at V came to 5 bases and at J to 4 bases, leaving 9 bases not matched to a gene. The DNA for the CDR3 is TGCGCCAGCAGTCTGGACAGGGCGGGTAGCACTGAAGCTTTCTTT. This sequence encodes CASSLDRAGSTEAFF.

V usage is TRBV28 and J usage is TRBJ2-2; 9 positions agree with TRBD2. The germline gives CDR1 MDHEN, CDR2 SYDVKM. The CDR3 spans 14 residues. V was pared by 7 bases and J by 6 bases, with 6 bases of the junction left unmatched. The CDR3 is CASIGGGRAGELFF. CDR3 DNA: TGTGCCAGCATTGGGGGCGGGAGGGCCGGGGAGCTGTTTTTT.

The rearrangement joins TRBV7-9 to TRBJ1-2; D not resolved. Trimming stripped 1 base from V and 4 bases from J, with 4 bases between. Germline assignment: CDR1 SEHNR and CDR2 FQNEAQ (reference sequence). The CDR3 is 12 residues long. The CDR3 is CASSLDSYGYTF. CDR3 sequence (DNA): TGTGCCAGCAGCTTAGACAGCTATGGCTACACCTTC.

This chain connects TRBV6-1 to TRBJ1-4; 8 bases are a match to TRBD1. Germline V gene sequence: CDR1 MNHNS, CDR2 SASEGT. This CDR3 comprises 17 residues. V was pared by 2 bases and J by 7 bases, with 12 bases of the junction left unmatched. The CDR3 DNA follows: TGTGCCAGCAGTGAACAGGGGGCGGAATTGGTCCCTGAAAAACTGTTTTTT. Residues: CASSEQGAELVPEKLFF.

The V and J genes are TRBV5-6 and TRBJ2-1; 9 nucleotides line up with TRBD1. This CDR3 region has 14 residues. J was trimmed by 12 bases and V by 2 bases; bases with no gene match: 9. The germline V gene encodes CDR1 SGHDT and CDR2 YYEEEE. For the CDR3, the DNA is TGTGCCAGCAGCTTTTGGGACAGGGCAATGGGGCAGTTCTTC. Its translation is CASSFWDRAMGQFF.

The chain links TRBV6-5 to TRBJ2-3, with 8 bases lining up with TRBD2. This CDR3 has 14 residues. V gave up 5 bases and J gave up 6 bases; unmatched junction bases: 7. CDR1 and CDR2 from the germline V gene are MNHEY and SVGAGI. In DNA, the CDR3 is TGTGCCAGCAGTAATATAGCGGGGCCCGATACGCAGTATTTT. This sequence encodes CASSNIAGPDTQYF.

The chain has TRBV7-9 and TRBJ2-7; 13 bases align to TRBD2. Trimming removed 5 bases from V and 1 base from J; junction bases left unmatched: 5. CDR3 size: 16 residues. Germline-derived CDR1 and CDR2 are SEHNR and FQNEAQ (reference sequence). CDR3 amino acids: CASSRGLAGESYEQYF. CDR3 DNA sequence: TGTGCCAGCAGCCGTGGACTAGCGGGAGAGTCCTACGAGCAGTACTTC.

This clone was recorded only once. CDR3 sequence: CAWSPSPYEQYF. The CDR3 DNA follows: TGTGCCTGGAGTCCCTCCCCCTACGAGCAGTACTTC. This rearrangement joins TRBV30 to TRBJ2-7; D is unresolved. CDR1 GTSNPN and CDR2 SVGIG come from the germline V gene (reference sequence). V was trimmed by 2 bases and J by 2 bases, leaving 7 bases between them. The CDR3 length is 12 residues.

V and J are TRBV19 and TRBJ1-1; 7 nucleotides match TRBD1. CDR1 is LNHDA and CDR2 is SQIVND in the germline V gene (reference sequence). Trimming at V came to 11 bases and at J to 6 bases, leaving 9 bases not matched to a gene. The CDR3 consists of 12 residues. Written as DNA, the CDR3 is TGTGCCGCCCGTGACAGGGTTGCTGAAGCTTTCTTT. It yields the protein CAARDRVAEAFF.

The chain uses TRBV2 and TRBJ2-1, with 8 bases identical to TRBD1. The CDR3 runs 12 residues. Germline-derived CDR1 and CDR2 are SNHLY and FYNNEI. Trimming took 4 bases from V and 10 from J; bases not matched to a gene: 3. The CDR3 here is CASSADRDEQFF. The CDR3 DNA sequence: TGTGCCAGCAGTGCGGACAGGGACGAGCAGTTCTTC.

The chain couples TRBV27 to TRBJ2-3; possibly TRBD1 for D (5 bases). The CDR3 has 13 amino acids. With 5 bases removed from V and 6 bases from J, the gap between germline ends came to 12 bases. CDR1 is MNHEY, CDR2 SMNVEV, per germline (reference sequence). In DNA form, the CDR3 reads TGTGCCAGCAGTAAAACAGGAGTGGATACGCAGTATTTT. Translating gives CASSKTGVDTQYF.

The rearrangement links TRBV2 to TRBJ1-2, with D possibly TRBD1 on 6 matching bases. V was cut by 5 bases and J by 4 bases, with 14 bases left in between. The CDR3 spans 14 residues. Germline CDR1 SNHLY, CDR2 FYNNEI. This CDR3 is CASSRTALAYGYTF. CDR3 nucleotides: TGTGCCAGCAGTCGGACAGCCCTCGCCTATGGCTACACCTTC. Using reference TRBV2 and TRBJ1-2 for the parts outside the CDR3, the full variable domain is EPEVTQTPSHQVTQMGQEVILRCVPISNHLYFYWYRQILGQKVEFLVSFYNNEISEKSEIFDDQFSVERPDGSNFTLKIRSTKLEDSAMYFCASSRTALAYGYTFGSGTRLTVV.